Each of the 17 T cell receptor beta chains below was sequenced from the same sample in a study of blood T cells in healthy people across ages. Next came a second PCR, run for about 7 to 12 cycles, which used a sample-barcoded 5' primer along with a J-beta primer mix. TCRdb re-called the 5' RACE reads through MiXCR, storing one row per CDR3 protein. The table records about 650,000 distinct CDR3 sequences, approximately 52% of them present only once. Sequencing used blood. All receptors derive from a woman older than 75 in good health.

The J gene is TRBJ1-1, the V gene TRBV6-5; 8 bases are shared with TRBD1. The CDR3 spans 15 residues. With V trimmed by 11 bases and J by 4 bases, 15 bases remained unmatched. The germline CDR1 and CDR2 sequences are MNHEY and SVGAGI. The CDR3 spells CAPITDQGACTEAFF. In DNA form, the CDR3 reads TGTGCCCCAATCACGGATCAGGGGGCTTGCACTGAAGCTTTCTTT.

Comments on this clonotype: At one end the junction does not follow the germline gene, possibly because of a read error. The gene calls are TRBV5-1 and TRBJ1-5; TRBD1 agrees at 9 bases. Germline values: CDR1 SGHRS, CDR2 YFSETQ. The CDR3 has 15 residues. The CDR3 protein is CAGSLGQGANQPQHF. CDR3 DNA sequence: TGCGCCGGCAGTTTGGGACAGGGCGCTAATCAGCCCCAGCATTTT. The full variable domain, its missing parts supplied by reference TRBV5-1 and TRBJ1-5, is KAGVTQTPRYLIKTRGQQVTLSCSPISGHRSVSWYQQTPGQGLQFLFEYFSETQRNKGNFPGRFSGRQFSNSRSEMNVSTLELGDSALYLCAGSLGQGANQPQHFGDGTRLSIL.

The V and J genes are TRBV2 and TRBJ2-7; 7 nucleotides match TRBD2. V gave up 11 bases and J gave up 9 bases; unmatched junction bases: 7. Germline assignment: CDR1 SNHLY and CDR2 FYNNEI. The CDR3 consists of 10 residues. The CDR3 coding sequence is TGTGCCGACGGGACTAACGGGCAGTACTTC. This gives the protein CADGTNGQYF.

V and J are TRBV15 and TRBJ2-6; possible D gene TRBD1, 5 bases. Trimming shortened V by 4 bases and J by 1 base, and 8 bases separated the two germline ends. CDR1 LNHNV and CDR2 YYDKDF come from the germline V gene (reference sequence). The CDR3 covers 15 residues. The CDR3 nucleotides are TGTGCCACCAGCAAACAGGAGTCTGGGGCCAACGTCCTGACTTTC. This encodes CATSKQESGANVLTF.

The rearrangement links TRBV27 to TRBJ1-6; tentative D call: TRBD1 (6 bases). The V gene's germline CDR1 is MNHEY and CDR2 SMNVEV (reference sequence). V was clipped by 5 bases and J by 4 bases, with 15 bases between them. The CDR3 is 16 amino acids. DNA of the CDR3: TGTGCCAGCAGTCCGCGGGACACGGGGTATAATTCACCCCTCCACTTT. It specifies CASSPRDTGYNSPLHF.

V is TRBV4-2 and J is TRBJ2-1; 7 nucleotides agree with TRBD2. Near its end, the DNA agrees better with TRBJ2-7, so the J call may be wrong. The germline CDR1 and CDR2 sequences are LGHNA and YNFKEQ. The CDR3 has 15 residues. Here the CDR3 reads CASSQELRESPEQYF. The CDR3 region has the DNA TGTGCCAGCAGCCAAGAGCTGCGGGAGTCTCCCGAGCAGTACTTC.

The V call is TRBV6-6, the J call TRBJ1-2, with 7 bases that match TRBD1. Losses at the gene ends were 5 bases for V and 0 bases for J; bases not matched to a gene: 9. Germline CDR1 and CDR2: MNHNY and SVGAGI (reference sequence). CDR3 length: 16 residues. The CDR3 loop reads CASSRRDRSTNYGYTF. The DNA of the CDR3 is TGTGCCAGCAGTCGCCGGGACAGATCAACTAACTATGGCTACACCTTC.

The CDR3 reads CASSLAAGLGTEAFF. In DNA form, the CDR3 reads TGTGCCAGCAGCTTGGCAGCAGGGCTGGGTACTGAAGCTTTCTTT. The V and J genes are TRBV7-8 and TRBJ1-1; D might be TRBD1 (5 bases). V lost 3 bases and J 5 bases, leaving 16 bases between the germline ends. From germline, CDR1 is SGHVS and CDR2 FQNEAQ. The CDR3 is 15 residues long.

This clonotype has just a few counts. The V gene is TRBV4-1, the J gene TRBJ1-3; D not certain. The CDR3 has 16 amino acids. Germline CDR1 reads MGHRA; CDR2 reads YSYEKL. The V end lost 1 base, the J end lost 0 bases, and 10 bases lay between the germline ends. CDR3 sequence: CASSQVAESSGNTIYF. CDR3 nucleotide sequence: TGCGCCAGCAGCCAAGTCGCAGAGAGCTCTGGAAACACCATATATTTT.

As regards this clonotype: A much larger clone lies one base from this, so it may be a read error. The chain joins TRBV6-2 or TRBV6-3 to TRBJ2-7, with D unresolved. With the DNA end fitting TRBJ2-5 better, the J assignment may be wrong. CDR3 length: 12 amino acids. Germline V CDR1 and CDR2: MNHEY, SVGEGT. CDR3 nucleotide sequence: TGTGCCGGCAGTTACATCCGAGAGACCCAGTACTTC. It codes for CAGSYIRETQYF.

About this clonotype: This may come from a read error, since a much larger clone is one base off. The chain recombines TRBV5-1 with TRBJ1-2; D unclear. With 2 bases removed from V and 2 bases from J, the gap between germline ends came to 7 bases. The CDR3 runs to 13 residues. Looked up from germline, CDR1 is SGHRS and CDR2 is YFSETQ. CDR3 bases: TGCGCCAGCAGCTTTGGCTCCAACTATGGCTACACCTTC. Translating gives CASSFGSNYGYTF. Drawing the rest from reference TRBV5-1 and TRBJ1-2, the complete variable domain is KAGVTQTPRYLIKTRGQQVTLSCSPISGHRSVSWYQQTPGQGLQFLFEYFSETQRNKGNFPGRFSGRQFSNSRSEMNVSTLELGDSALYLCASSFGSNYGYTFGSGTRLTVV.

This chain uses TRBV24-1 with TRBJ2-3; possibly TRBD2 for D (5 bases). V was trimmed by 3 bases and J by 4 bases, leaving 16 bases between them. The CDR3 has 16 amino acids. Germline V lookup: CDR1 KGHDR, CDR2 SFDVKD. Here the CDR3 reads CATSDPGRSSSDTQYF. The CDR3 nucleotides are TGTGCCACCAGTGATCCTGGCAGATCTAGCTCAGATACGCAGTATTTT.

This chain joins TRBV7-3 and TRBJ2-1; possible D gene TRBD1, 5 bases. V lost 4 bases to trimming and J lost 7 bases, with 14 bases between them. This CDR3 has 14 amino acids. Germline V gene sequence: CDR1 SGHTA, CDR2 FQGTGA. CDR3 bases: TGTGCCAGCAGCTCATACCCAGGGTCGAATGAGCAGTTCTTC. Amino acids: CASSSYPGSNEQFF.

This clonotype was counted between two and nine times. This may be a read error, as it is one base from a much larger clone. This chain connects TRBV12-3 or TRBV12-4 to TRBJ2-3; TRBD2 might be the D (6 bases). Trimming stripped 3 bases from V and 3 bases from J, with 16 bases between. CDR3 size: 16 residues. CDR3 in DNA: TGTGCCAGCAGTTTCTTTAGCGGCGGGTCGACAGATACGCAGTATTTT. This gives the protein CASSFFSGGSTDTQYF.

This clonotype was recorded a few times. The chain combines TRBV29-1 with TRBJ1-3, with 8 nucleotides matching TRBD1. The trim removed 5 bases at V and 2 bases at J, leaving 5 bases unmatched. There are 14 residues in the CDR3. Per germline, CDR1 SQVTM and CDR2 ANQGSEA. CDR3 in DNA: TGCAGCGTTAAAGCAGGGGGCACTGGAAACACCATATATTTT. Translated, it gives CSVKAGGTGNTIYF.

On this clonotype: Just one base apart from a much larger clone, this may be a read error. The chain links TRBV29-1 to TRBJ2-1, with D uncertain. This CDR3 is 12 amino acids long. Between the trimmed V and J ends, which lost 0 bases and 7 bases, there was a span of 7 bases. Per germline, CDR1 SQVTM and CDR2 ANQGSEA. This CDR3 reads CSVEDKGNEQFF. The CDR3 DNA reads TGCAGCGTTGAAGATAAAGGGAATGAGCAGTTCTTC.

Concerning this clonotype: One end of the junction varies from germline; a read error may be responsible. The rearrangement uses TRBV7-3 and TRBJ2-3, with 9 bases aligning to TRBD2. The CDR3 is 14 residues long. Germline V gene lookup returns CDR1 SGHTA and CDR2 FQGTGA. The CDR3 loop is CASRPGLAPDAQYF. The CDR3 bases are TGTGCCAGCAGGCCGGGACTAGCACCAGATGCGCAGTATTTT.